The entry below describes one TCR beta chain. The antigen is undetermined. Per germline, CDR1 LNHNV and CDR2 YYDKDF (reference sequence). The CDR3 totals 17 residues. V lost 2 bases to trimming and J lost 5 bases; unmatched junction nucleotides: 10. This sample was included in a study of beta chain features in type 1 diabetes. For the study at large: Healthy donors and patients showed comparable age, gender and cell yields.

The entirety of the isolated RNA underwent reverse transcription, so expressed TCRB transcripts were sequenced. The study sequenced naive, central memory and regulatory T cell samples to an average of about 3.6 million reads. Assay: immunoSEQ multiplex PCR; the TCRdb copy retains only in-frame clones and omits some. The repertoire consists of about 360,000 clones, with 10% to 15% occurring once and the leading ten covering 0.017%. Study results and caveats: Type 1 diabetes patients showed a moderate but significant shortening of TCRB CDR3s in all four CD4+ subsets. Reduced insertions and increased deletions marked VDJ junctions in type 1 diabetes patients.

The J gene is TRBJ2-1, the V gene TRBV15, with TRBD2 matching 9 bases. The sample comprised naive CD4+ T cells from blood. The receptor's source is a man aged 18 to 29 in good health. The CDR3: CATSRPIRTSVNNEQFF. As DNA, the CDR3 is TGTGCCACCAGCAGACCAATACGGACTAGCGTAAACAATGAGCAGTTCTTC.